The 19 T cell receptor beta chains in this list originate from one sample, sequenced in a study of blood T cell repertoires in COVID-19. Libraries were prepared by immunoSEQ multiplex PCR; TCRdb keeps only in-frame clonotypes and omits some of them. The repertoire includes around 210,000 clones, approximately 85% of them detected once, and 5.1% sits in the top ten. The sequenced sample was peripheral blood. These receptors were obtained from a middle-aged man with COVID-19, enrolled during active disease.

J is TRBJ2-2 and V is TRBV28, with D unresolved. The CDR3 is 14 residues long. Trimming took off 6 bases at V and 1 base at J, with 9 bases between the two ends. Germline V lookup: CDR1 MDHEN, CDR2 SYDVKM. The CDR3 DNA is TGTGCCAGCAGGCCCTTAGAGAACACCGGGGAGCTGTTTTTT. As protein: CASRPLENTGELFF.

The V and J genes are TRBV7-3 and TRBJ2-1, with TRBD2 matching over 7 bases. The germline V gene has CDR1 SGHTA and CDR2 FQGTGA. The CDR3 loop spans 13 amino acids. With 0 bases clipped from V and 9 bases from J, the junction kept 2 bases outside the gene matches. CDR3 sequence: CASSLTAGFEQFF. DNA of the CDR3: TGTGCCAGCAGCTTAACAGCGGGGTTTGAGCAGTTCTTC.

This clone was counted between two and nine times. V usage is TRBV19 and J usage is TRBJ1-1, with D unclear. V was cut by 8 bases and J by 4 bases, with 11 bases left in between. CDR3 length: 12 amino acids. Germline-derived CDR1 and CDR2 are LNHDA and SQIVND (reference sequence). CDR3 sequence: CASRSRGTEAFF. The CDR3 nucleotides read TGTGCCAGTCGGAGTCGGGGCACTGAAGCTTTCTTT.

The genes are TRBV6-5 and TRBJ1-3, with a possible D match to TRBD1 (6 bases). The germline V gene has CDR1 MNHEY and CDR2 SVGAGI. The CDR3 is made up of 15 amino acids. V shed 6 bases and J shed 2 bases, with 14 bases lying between them. This CDR3 is CASRSDRNPGNTIYF. Written as DNA, the CDR3 is TGTGCCAGCAGAAGCGACAGGAACCCTGGAAACACCATATATTTT.

The chain recombines TRBV18 with TRBJ2-3; D possibly corresponds to TRBD2 (5 bases). Germline CDR1 and CDR2: KGHSH and LQKENI. The length of the CDR3 is 13 residues. Trimming removed 0 bases from V and 5 bases from J, with 6 bases in between. In DNA, the CDR3 is TGTGCCAGCTCACCACCGGCGGGAGATACGCAGTATTTT. Encoded protein: CASSPPAGDTQYF. The whole variable domain, remainder taken from reference TRBV18 and TRBJ2-3, is NAGVMQNPRHLVRRRGQEARLRCSPMKGHSHVYWYRQLPEEGLKFMVYLQKENIIDESGMPKERFSAEFPKEGPSILRIQQVVRGDSAAYFCASSPPAGDTQYFGPGTRLTVL.

CDR3: CASSRREDTQYF. DNA of the CDR3: TGTGCCAGCAGCCGCAGGGAAGATACGCAGTATTTT. This rearrangement joins TRBV5-6 to TRBJ2-3; TRBD1 is a possible D gene (5 bases). The CDR3 has 12 residues. Trimming removed 4 bases at V and 5 bases at J, with 8 bases between. Germline V gives CDR1 SGHDT, CDR2 YYEEEE. The variable domain in full, completed from reference TRBV5-6 and TRBJ2-3, reads DAGVTQSPTHLIKTRGQQVTLRCSPKSGHDTVSWYQQALGQGPQFIFQYYEEEERQRGNFPDRFSGHQFPNYSSELNVNALLLGDSALYLCASSRREDTQYFGPGTRLTVL.

The chain has TRBV29-1 and TRBJ2-2, with D uncertain. Germline CDR1 and CDR2: SQVTM and ANQGSEA. The CDR3 runs to 11 residues. V lost 4 bases, J lost 6 bases, and 6 bases lay in between. CDR3 bases: TGCAGCGTTGTCAGGTCCGGGGAGCTGTTTTTT. It is translated as CSVVRSGELFF.

The J gene is TRBJ1-1, the V gene TRBV10-1, with no clear D. This CDR3 contains 15 residues. V lost 9 bases and J lost 1, with 18 bases in between. Germline assignment: CDR1 WNHNN and CDR2 SYGVQD (reference sequence). The CDR3 loop is CASSHPTIENTEAFF. The DNA for the CDR3 is TGCGCCAGTTCACACCCCACTATAGAGAACACTGAAGCTTTCTTT.

The J gene is TRBJ2-2, the V gene TRBV5-1; 9 bases are shared with TRBD1. This CDR3 has 15 residues. Trimming at V came to 4 bases and at J to 5 bases, leaving 6 bases not matched to a gene. The germline V gene encodes CDR1 SGHRS and CDR2 YFSETQ. CDR3 DNA sequence: TGCGCCAGCAGCGAGGGACAGGGTAATACCGGGGAGCTGTTTTTT. It codes for CASSEGQGNTGELFF.

The CDR3, as DNA: TGTGCCAGCAGCTTAGGGGGGCCAGGGAGCACAGATACGCAGTATTTT. It translates to CASSLGGPGSTDTQYF. The chain is built from TRBV13 and TRBJ2-3; D might be TRBD1 (5 bases). The V end was cut by 0 bases, the J end by 0 bases, with 10 bases between. The CDR3 extends over 16 amino acids. Looked up from germline, CDR1 is PRHDT and CDR2 is FYEKMQ (reference sequence).

CDR3 loop: CASSEAQGFYEQYF. The CDR3 DNA follows: TGTGCCAGCAGTGAAGCGCAGGGTTTCTACGAGCAGTACTTC. This sequence joins TRBV6-1 and TRBJ2-7, with a possible D match to TRBD1 (5 bases). Looked up from germline, CDR1 is MNHNS and CDR2 is SASEGT. The CDR3 is 14 amino acids. Between the trimmed V and J ends, which lost 0 bases and 3 bases, there was a span of 9 bases.

This chain connects TRBV7-6 to TRBJ2-1; 8 bases fit TRBD2. Per the germline V gene, CDR1 is SGHVS and CDR2 is FNYEAQ. The CDR3 is 18 amino acids. The trim removed 2 bases at V and 0 bases at J, leaving 9 bases unmatched. The CDR3 bases are TGTGCCAGCAGCTTAATTGCGGGGGGCCAACGCTCCTACAATGAGCAGTTCTTC. Its protein product is CASSLIAGGQRSYNEQFF.

As to this clone: Other DNA sequences within the sample encode an identical CDR3. The chain combines TRBV6-5 with TRBJ2-7; TRBD2 agrees at 9 bases. The germline V gene encodes CDR1 MNHEY and CDR2 SVGAGI. The CDR3 is 12 amino acids. V shed 6 bases and J 4 bases; nucleotides not matched to a gene: 1. The CDR3 DNA reads TGTGCCAGCAGCGCGGGGGGGTACGAGCAGTACTTC. Translation: CASSAGGYEQYF.

In this sample, this clone turned up once. This chain joins TRBV27 and TRBJ1-1; TRBD1 matches 7 bases. Germline-derived CDR1 and CDR2 are MNHEY and SMNVEV (reference sequence). This CDR3 comprises 15 residues. The V and J ends lost 8 bases and 7 bases, in that order; junction bases with no gene match: 16. The CDR3 DNA sequence: TGTGCCAGCCGGTTATTGGGCCTCCCAGGGGGTGAAGCTTTCTTT. This codes for CASRLLGLPGGEAFF.

The table lists this clone with a few counts. The rearrangement joins TRBV7-2 to TRBJ1-2, with TRBD1 matching 9 bases. Germline assignment: CDR1 SGHTA and CDR2 FQGNSA. With V trimmed by 5 bases and J by 2 bases, 3 bases remained unmatched. The CDR3 length is 14 residues. The DNA of the CDR3 is TGTGCCAGCAGCCAGACAGGGGGGAACTATGGCTACACCTTC. Its protein product is CASSQTGGNYGYTF.

The chain has TRBV10-3 and TRBJ2-3; 9 nucleotides line up with TRBD1. With V trimmed by 6 bases and J by 3 bases, 7 bases remained unmatched. Germline V gene data show CDR1 as ENHRY and CDR2 as SYGVKD. The CDR3 runs to 15 residues. CDR3 sequence: CAISPDRGRTDTQYF. CDR3 DNA: TGTGCCATCAGCCCGGACAGGGGAAGAACAGATACGCAGTATTTT.

The V gene is TRBV27, the J gene TRBJ2-1; 9 bases align to TRBD2. Germline CDR1 and CDR2: MNHEY and SMNVEV (reference sequence). The CDR3 length is 15 residues. After removal of 6 bases from V and 8 bases from J, the junction contained 11 bases not matched to a gene. The CDR3: CASSRGRGGRHEQFF. DNA of the CDR3: TGTGCCAGCAGCCGGGGGCGGGGGGGCCGGCATGAGCAGTTCTTC.

V is TRBV23-1 and J is TRBJ2-3; tentatively, D is TRBD2 (5 bases). TRBV23-1 counts as an open reading frame of uncertain function. Deletions cut 8 bases from V and 0 bases from J, with 21 bases between. The CDR3 has 17 amino acids. DNA of the CDR3: TGCGCCAGCTCCCTAGATGAGAGGGCTACTAGCACAGATACGCAGTATTTT. Protein: CASSLDERATSTDTQYF.

This clone was seen more than once but under ten times. The chain combines TRBV4-3 with TRBJ1-2, with D unclear. The CDR3 sequence is 14 residues long. Trimming stripped 0 bases from V and 4 bases from J, with 9 bases between. Per germline, CDR1 LGHNA and CDR2 YSLEER. The CDR3, as DNA: TGCGCCAGCAGCCAAGATGATGGGCTCTATGGCTACACCTTC. Translation: CASSQDDGLYGYTF.